Presented here are 21 T cell receptor beta chains from one specimen sequenced in a study of regulatory T cells in long-lasting Graves disease. Combining iRepertoire HTBI primers with Arm-PCR of CDR3 regions, the authors built TCR beta libraries. TCRdb reanalysed the multiplex PCR reads using MiXCR and keeps one entry per CDR3 protein. The table records about 440,000 distinct CDR3 sequences, 14% to 15% of them present only once. Time point specified: newly diagnosed GD, antithyroid drugs for less than 3 months. Making the TCR library involved RNA that had been extracted from PBMCs. The sample also formed part of further work on T cells in Graves' hyperthyroidism and ophthalmopathy.

This specimen was peripheral blood mononuclear cells (PBMCs), taken at new diagnosis, from a patient treated with antithyroid drugs. These receptors were collected from a woman in her 30s with Graves disease.

This clonotype was counted many times. The chain has TRBV7-9 and TRBJ1-1, with TRBD1 matching 11 bases. This CDR3 has 15 residues. V lost 8 bases and J lost 0; bases outside the gene matches: 5. CDR1 is SEHNR, CDR2 FQNEAQ, per germline (reference sequence). The CDR3, as DNA: TGTGCCAGCCTTGGGACAGGGGGAATGAACACTGAAGCTTTCTTT. This sequence encodes CASLGTGGMNTEAFF.

The sample holds many counts of this clonotype. V and J are TRBV12-3 or TRBV12-4 and TRBJ2-1, with D unclear. Trimming cost V 5 bases and J 5 bases, with 13 bases left between them. The CDR3 totals 14 residues. The CDR3 here is CASSGQPENNEQFF. CDR3 sequence (DNA): TGTGCCAGCAGTGGGCAGCCTGAGAACAATGAGCAGTTCTTC.

This clonotype appeared many times. The chain has TRBV13 and TRBJ1-5; no firm D call. Germline V gene data show CDR1 as PRHDT and CDR2 as FYEKMQ (reference sequence). The CDR3 consists of 15 residues. V lost 3 bases, J lost 0 bases, and 9 bases lay in between. CDR3 region: CASSFGVLSNQPQHF. The CDR3 DNA sequence: TGTGCCAGCAGCTTCGGAGTTCTTAGCAATCAGCCCCAGCATTTT.

The rearrangement uses TRBV12-3 or TRBV12-4 and TRBJ2-7; TRBD2 might be the D (6 bases). The V gene lost 7 bases and the J gene lost 5 bases, with 15 bases spanning the gap. The CDR3 covers 13 residues. CDR3 in DNA: TGTGCCAGCAATCTCGGGGGTAGCGACGAGCAGTACTTC. It translates to CASNLGGSDEQYF.

At least ten counts were recorded for this clonotype. The chain combines TRBV6-1 with TRBJ1-2, with 9 nucleotides matching TRBD1. Germline lookup yields CDR1 MNHNS and CDR2 SASEGT. V lost 6 bases, J lost 4 bases, and 9 bases stayed unmatched. The CDR3 loop spans 15 amino acids. This CDR3 is CASRRGQGRGYGYTF. CDR3 sequence (DNA): TGTGCCAGCAGGCGTGGACAGGGGAGGGGCTATGGCTACACCTTC.

The chain has TRBV7-6 and TRBJ1-1; unclear D gene. Trimming removed 2 bases from V and 4 bases from J, with 5 bases in between. CDR1 and CDR2 from the germline V gene are SGHVS and FNYEAQ. This CDR3 comprises 12 residues. CDR3 nucleotide sequence: TGTGCCAGCAGCTTATGGGCCACTGAAGCTTTCTTT. Translating gives CASSLWATEAFF.

Only a few counts were recorded for this clonotype. The chain links TRBV4-2 to TRBJ1-1; D is perhaps TRBD1 (6 bases). This CDR3 contains 16 residues. The germline V gene encodes CDR1 LGHNA and CDR2 YNFKEQ. V shed 3 bases and J shed 5 bases, with 19 bases lying between them. The DNA for the CDR3 is TGTGCCAGCAGCCACGATTGGACAGTGAGAAATACTGAAGCTTTCTTT. Residues: CASSHDWTVRNTEAFF.

This sequence joins TRBV27 and TRBJ2-3, with D possibly being TRBD1 or TRBD2 (5 bases each). CDR1 MNHEY and CDR2 SMNVEV come from the germline V gene (reference sequence). V lost 2 bases, J lost 2 bases, and 14 bases lay in between. The CDR3 loop spans 16 amino acids. CDR3 DNA sequence: TGTGCCAGCAGTTTAATGCGGTGGGGGAACACAGATACGCAGTATTTT. Its translation: CASSLMRWGNTDTQYF.

The V call is TRBV5-8, the J call TRBJ2-7; the D is unclear. Germline-derived CDR1 and CDR2 are SGHTS and YDEGEE. The CDR3 contains 13 residues. The V end lost 0 bases, the J end lost 7 bases, and 11 bases lay between the germline ends. CDR3: CASSLAIVGEQYF. The CDR3 coding sequence is TGTGCCAGCAGCTTGGCCATAGTAGGGGAGCAGTACTTC.

This clonotype has at least ten counts. The CDR3 loop reads CASSQISGPYNEQFF. The CDR3 DNA reads as TGTGCCAGCTCTCAGATTAGCGGCCCCTACAATGAGCAGTTCTTC. The chain combines TRBV18 with TRBJ2-1, with TRBD2 as a possible D gene (6 bases). Trimming took off 6 bases at V and 2 bases at J, with 14 bases between the two ends. CDR3 size: 15 residues. The germline V gene has CDR1 KGHSH and CDR2 LQKENI.

This clonotype was found once. The V and J genes are TRBV6-5 and TRBJ2-1, with D unclear. CDR1 and CDR2 (germline): MNHEY, SVGAGI. Trimming took off 0 bases at V and 3 bases at J, with 9 bases between the two ends. CDR3 size: 15 residues. The CDR3 coding sequence is TGTGCCAGCAGTTACTCGCTGAGTCTCTACAATGAGCAGTTCTTC. It yields the protein CASSYSLSLYNEQFF.

The chain carries TRBV2 and TRBJ1-2; D might be TRBD1 (6 bases). V lost 4 bases, J lost 4 bases, and 13 bases lay in between. This CDR3 has 14 amino acids. Germline-derived CDR1 and CDR2 are SNHLY and FYNNEI. Here the CDR3 reads CASSAETGLYGYTF. CDR3 nucleotide sequence: TGTGCCAGCAGTGCCGAGACAGGACTCTATGGCTACACCTTC.

This clonotype occurred many times. This chain uses TRBV30 with TRBJ2-4; 7 nucleotides agree with TRBD2. CDR1 GTSNPN and CDR2 SVGIG come from the germline V gene (reference sequence). The CDR3 spans 14 residues. V lost 0 bases to trimming and J lost 8 bases; unmatched junction nucleotides: 7. Here the CDR3 reads CAWSVWEGGDIQYF. Here the CDR3 DNA reads TGTGCCTGGAGTGTGTGGGAGGGCGGAGACATTCAGTACTTC.

This clonotype appeared a few times. The genes are TRBV29-1 and TRBJ2-4, with D possibly called TRBD1 or TRBD2 (5 bases each). The J call may be faulty, since TRBJ2-7 better matches the DNA end. CDR1 SQVTM and CDR2 ANQGSEA come from the germline V gene. The CDR3 totals 14 residues. CDR3 bases: TGCAGCGTTCTCCCTCGAGGGGCAACCTACGAGCAGTACTTC. It specifies CSVLPRGATYEQYF.

This clonotype was seen ten or more times. The chain combines TRBV3-1 with TRBJ1-5; D gene uncertain. Germline lookup yields CDR1 LGHDT and CDR2 YNNKEL (reference sequence). V gave up 1 base and J gave up 7 bases, with 8 bases separating them. This CDR3 is built from 13 residues. Here the CDR3 reads CASSQVTEQPQHF. The DNA for the CDR3 is TGTGCCAGCAGCCAAGTAACGGAACAGCCCCAGCATTTT.

Ten or more counts support this clonotype. J is TRBJ2-2 and V is TRBV6-1, with D perhaps assigned TRBD1 or TRBD2 (5 bases each). Germline loops: CDR1 MNHNS, CDR2 SASEGT. V lost 0 bases, J lost 3 bases, and 8 bases lay in between. This CDR3 has 15 amino acids. The CDR3 DNA is TGTGCCAGCAGTGAAGCTGGGGACCACACCGGGGAGCTGTTTTTT. Amino acid sequence: CASSEAGDHTGELFF.

This clonotype was counted a few times. The V and J genes are TRBV7-8 and TRBJ2-7; D gene uncertain. V dropped 1 base and J dropped 2 bases, with 9 bases sitting between them. The CDR3 extends over 14 amino acids. From germline, CDR1 is SGHVS and CDR2 FQNEAQ. The CDR3 loop reads CASSLDLETYEQYF. The DNA for the CDR3 is TGTGCCAGCAGCTTAGACCTTGAGACCTACGAGCAGTACTTC.

There are many counts of this clonotype. The chain is built from TRBV6-5 and TRBJ1-5; D perhaps matches TRBD1 (5 bases). The CDR3 is 16 amino acids. V was trimmed by 0 bases and J by 6 bases, leaving 15 bases between them. CDR1 is MNHEY and CDR2 is SVGAGI in the germline V gene. This CDR3 reads CASSYSNPGLGQPQHF. The CDR3, as DNA: TGTGCCAGCAGTTACTCGAACCCGGGACTGGGTCAGCCCCAGCATTTT.

The genes are TRBV6-2 or TRBV6-3 and TRBJ2-1; possibly TRBD2 for D (6 bases). With 5 bases removed from V and 5 bases from J, the gap between germline ends came to 10 bases. Germline V gene sequence: CDR1 MNHEY, CDR2 SVGEGT. The CDR3 is 13 residues long. In nucleotides, the CDR3 is TGTGCCAGCAGTGTGGGACTCAACAATGAGCAGTTCTTC. It yields the protein CASSVGLNNEQFF.

This clonotype was seen many times. The CDR3 loop is CASSTDRGGETQYF. CDR3 DNA sequence: TGTGCCAGCAGCACGGACAGGGGCGGTGAGACCCAGTACTTC. The chain carries TRBV7-8 and TRBJ2-5; 9 bases are shared with TRBD1. CDR1 is SGHVS, CDR2 FQNEAQ, per germline. J gave up 5 bases and V 5 bases, and 6 bases lay outside the gene matches. The CDR3 sequence is 14 residues long.

This clonotype was counted between two and nine times. This chain connects TRBV24-1 to TRBJ2-1, with 16 positions matching TRBD2. Germline lookup yields CDR1 KGHDR and CDR2 SFDVKD. The CDR3 totals 18 residues. The ends lost 4 bases at V and 6 bases at J; junction bases unmatched: 8. CDR3 protein: CATSDPGTSGRGGNEQFF. DNA for the CDR3: TGTGCCACCAGTGACCCCGGGACTAGCGGGAGGGGTGGCAATGAGCAGTTCTTC.